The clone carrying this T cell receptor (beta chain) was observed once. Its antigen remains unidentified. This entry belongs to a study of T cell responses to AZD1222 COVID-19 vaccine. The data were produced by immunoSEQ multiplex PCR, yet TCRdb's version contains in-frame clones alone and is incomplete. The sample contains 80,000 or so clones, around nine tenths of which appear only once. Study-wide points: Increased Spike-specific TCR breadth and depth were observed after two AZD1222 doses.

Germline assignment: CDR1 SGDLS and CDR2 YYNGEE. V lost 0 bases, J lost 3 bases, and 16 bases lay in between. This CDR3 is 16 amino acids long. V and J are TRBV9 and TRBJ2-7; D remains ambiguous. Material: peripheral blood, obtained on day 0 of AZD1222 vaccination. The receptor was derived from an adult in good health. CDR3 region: CASSVGRSWWDYEQYF. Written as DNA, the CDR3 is TGTGCCAGCAGCGTAGGTCGGTCCTGGTGGGACTACGAGCAGTACTTC.